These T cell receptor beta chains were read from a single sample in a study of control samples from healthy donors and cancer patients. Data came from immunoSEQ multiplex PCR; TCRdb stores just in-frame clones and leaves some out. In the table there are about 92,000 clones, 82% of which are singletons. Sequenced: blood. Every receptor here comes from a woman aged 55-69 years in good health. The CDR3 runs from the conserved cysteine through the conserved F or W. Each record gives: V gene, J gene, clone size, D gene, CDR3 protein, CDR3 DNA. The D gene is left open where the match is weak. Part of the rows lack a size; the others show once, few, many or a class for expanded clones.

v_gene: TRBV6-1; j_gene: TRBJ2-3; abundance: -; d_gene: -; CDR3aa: CASSDRRTDTQYF; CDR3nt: TGTGCCAGCAGTGACAGACGCACAGATACGCAGTATTTT
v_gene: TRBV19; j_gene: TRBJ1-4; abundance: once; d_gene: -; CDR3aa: CASSIMPGEKLFF; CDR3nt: TGTGCCAGTAGTATAATGCCCGGAGAAAAACTGTTTTTT
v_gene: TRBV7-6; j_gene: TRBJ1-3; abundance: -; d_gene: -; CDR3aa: CASSVHSGNTIYF; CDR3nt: TGTGCCAGCAGCGTACACTCTGGAAACACCATATATTTT
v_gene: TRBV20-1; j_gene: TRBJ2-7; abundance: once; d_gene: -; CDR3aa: CSASRGPYEQYF; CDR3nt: TGCAGTGCTAGTCGGGGACCCTACGAGCAGTACTTC
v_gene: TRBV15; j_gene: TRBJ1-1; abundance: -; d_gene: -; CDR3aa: CATSRDRGQNTEAFF; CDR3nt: TGTGCCACCAGCAGAGATCGTGGACAGAACACTGAAGCTTTCTTT
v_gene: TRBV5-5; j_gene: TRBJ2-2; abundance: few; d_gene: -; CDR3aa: CASSWTTNTGELFF; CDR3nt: TGTGCCAGCAGCTGGACAACGAACACCGGGGAGCTGTTTTTT
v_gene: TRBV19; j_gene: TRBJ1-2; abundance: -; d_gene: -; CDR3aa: CASRETDNYGYTF; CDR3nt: TGTGCCAGTAGAGAGACAGACAACTATGGCTACACCTTC
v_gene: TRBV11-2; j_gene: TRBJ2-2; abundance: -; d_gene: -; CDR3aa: CASSLVFSSGGRELFF; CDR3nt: TGTGCCAGCAGCTTAGTATTTTCGTCTGGGGGTAGGGAGCTGTTTTTT
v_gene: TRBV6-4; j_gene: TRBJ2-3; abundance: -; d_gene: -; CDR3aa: CASTLEEGVYSTDTQYF; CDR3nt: TGTGCCAGCACCCTGGAGGAGGGTGTCTATAGCACAGATACGCAGTATTTT
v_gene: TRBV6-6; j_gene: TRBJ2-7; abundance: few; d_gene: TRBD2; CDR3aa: CASSYSTGTNLAEQYF; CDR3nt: TGTGCCAGCAGTTACTCAACCGGGACTAACTTAGCCGAGCAGTACTTC
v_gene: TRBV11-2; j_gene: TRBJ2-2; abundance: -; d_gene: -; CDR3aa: CASSLGAGGELFF; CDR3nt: TGTGCCAGCAGCTTAGGTGCTGGCGGGGAGCTGTTTTTT
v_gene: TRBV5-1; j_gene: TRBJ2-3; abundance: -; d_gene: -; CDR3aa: CASSPGGLGVGADTQYF; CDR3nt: TGCGCCAGCAGCCCCGGTGGTCTAGGGGTGGGCGCAGATACGCAGTATTTT
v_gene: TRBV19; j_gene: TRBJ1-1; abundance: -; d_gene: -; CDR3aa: CASSTRRGLGNTEAFF; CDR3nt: TGTGCCAGTAGTACCCGTAGGGGACTGGGGAACACTGAAGCTTTCTTT
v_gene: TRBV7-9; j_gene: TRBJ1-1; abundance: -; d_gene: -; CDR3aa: CASSLRASVTEAFF; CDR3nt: TGTGCCAGCAGCTTAAGAGCAAGCGTCACTGAAGCTTTCTTT
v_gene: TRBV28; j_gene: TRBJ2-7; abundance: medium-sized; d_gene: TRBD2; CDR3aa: CASSTHFIGGGSYEQYF; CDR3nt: TGTGCCAGCAGTACACATTTCATCGGCGGGGGATCCTACGAGCAGTACTTC
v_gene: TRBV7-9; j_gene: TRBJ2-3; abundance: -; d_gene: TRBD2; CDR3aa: CASSATSGGRDTQYF; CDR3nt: TGTGCCAGCAGCGCGACTAGCGGGGGGAGAGATACGCAGTATTTT